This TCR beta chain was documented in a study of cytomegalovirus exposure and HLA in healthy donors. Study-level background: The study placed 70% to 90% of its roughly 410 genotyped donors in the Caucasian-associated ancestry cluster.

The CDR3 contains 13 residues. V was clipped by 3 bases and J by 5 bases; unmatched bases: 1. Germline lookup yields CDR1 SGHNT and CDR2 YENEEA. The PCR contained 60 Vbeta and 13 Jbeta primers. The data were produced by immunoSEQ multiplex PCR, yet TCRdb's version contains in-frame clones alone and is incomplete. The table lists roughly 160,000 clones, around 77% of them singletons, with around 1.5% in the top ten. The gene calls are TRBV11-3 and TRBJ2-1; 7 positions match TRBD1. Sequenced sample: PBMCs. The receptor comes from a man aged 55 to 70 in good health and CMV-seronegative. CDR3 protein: CASSLDRNNEQFF. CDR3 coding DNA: TGTGCCAGCAGCTTGGACAGGAACAATGAGCAGTTCTTC.